A single sample gave rise to the 22 T cell receptor beta chains below, sequenced in a study of Ad26.COV2.S vaccination and SARS-CoV-2 variants. TCRdb keeps only in-frame clones here, not all; method: immunoSEQ multiplex PCR. This sample has more than 300,000 clones, with roughly 86% found just once. The treatment: around 19 received Ad26.COV2.S at low or high dose, single or two shots; five or six received placebo; per-sample allocation not given. Day 63 after the first vaccine or placebo injection was the time point for sampling. The specimen comprised peripheral blood, sampled in a trial of Ad26.COV2.S vaccine versus placebo. Receptors were obtained from a person aged 18-60 years who received the Ad26.COV2.S COVID-19 vaccine or a placebo.

The V gene is TRBV9, the J gene TRBJ2-1; 11 nucleotides align to TRBD2. The CDR3 length is 16 residues. Looked up from germline, CDR1 is SGDLS and CDR2 is YYNGEE. V was pared by 4 bases and J by 2 bases, with 5 bases of the junction left unmatched. As DNA, the CDR3 is TGTGCCAGCAGCCCAATAGCGGGGGGGCCCTACAATGAGCAGTTCTTC. It translates to CASSPIAGGPYNEQFF.

The genes are TRBV11-1 and TRBJ1-1; D uncertain. Deletions cut 2 bases from V and 0 bases from J, with 4 bases between. Germline V gene sequence: CDR1 SGHAT, CDR2 FQDESV (reference sequence). The CDR3 length is 13 residues. The CDR3 spells CASSLLVNTEAFF. For the CDR3, the DNA is TGTGCCAGCAGCTTATTAGTGAACACTGAAGCTTTCTTT.

This chain connects TRBV4-1 to TRBJ2-3; D uncertain. V was clipped by 7 bases and J by 3 bases, with 11 bases between them. Germline lookup yields CDR1 MGHRA and CDR2 YSYEKL. This CDR3 is 13 amino acids long. This CDR3 is CASTRLGTDTQYF. The CDR3 DNA reads as TGCGCCAGCACACGGCTCGGGACAGATACGCAGTATTTT.

The chain is built from TRBV23-1 and TRBJ1-5; a weak D match, TRBD1 (5 bases). TRBV23-1 is filed as an ORF, its function uncertain. The CDR3 is 16 amino acids. Deletions cut 3 bases from V and 3 bases from J, with 15 bases between. This CDR3 is CASSQPGRKNNQPQHF. The CDR3 region has the DNA TGCGCCAGCAGTCAGCCGGGACGGAAGAACAATCAGCCCCAGCATTTT.

V and J are TRBV16 and TRBJ1-5, with D uncertain. Trimming cost V 4 bases and J 0 bases, with 10 bases left between them. The V gene's germline CDR1 is KGHSY and CDR2 FQNENV. This CDR3 region has 15 residues. Written as DNA, the CDR3 is TGTGCCAGCAGCCGGGAGTTGGATAGCAATCAGCCCCAGCATTTT. This translates into CASSRELDSNQPQHF.

This CDR3 reads CSASGLAESYEQYF. In nucleotides, the CDR3 is TGCAGTGCTAGTGGTTTGGCTGAGAGCTACGAGCAGTACTTC. This chain links TRBV20-1 with TRBJ2-7; no definite D call. This CDR3 is 14 amino acids long. In germline, CDR1 is DFQATT, CDR2 SNEGSKA (reference sequence). Trimming cost V 3 bases and J 3 bases, with 15 bases left between them.

The V call is TRBV23-1, the J call TRBJ2-2; TRBD1 matches 10 bases. TRBV23-1 is classed as an ORF, of uncertain function. The CDR3 runs to 15 residues. After removal of 3 bases from V and 6 bases from J, the junction contained 4 bases not matched to a gene. The CDR3 coding sequence is TGCGCCAGCAGTCACCGACAGGGGGCCCCCGGGGAGCTGTTTTTT. Translation gives CASSHRQGAPGELFF.

To note about this clone: This specimen includes other DNA sequences encoding the same CDR3. The V call is TRBV6-2 or TRBV6-3, the J call TRBJ1-3; unclear D gene. V was shortened by 3 bases and J by 4 bases, with 4 bases between the two germline ends. Germline CDR1 is MNHEY and CDR2 is SVGEGT. The length of the CDR3 is 12 residues. DNA for the CDR3: TGTGCCAGCAGTTATTCCGGAAACACCATATATTTT. Residues: CASSYSGNTIYF.

This chain uses TRBV2 with TRBJ1-5; D is ambiguous. CDR3 length: 12 residues. The germline V gene encodes CDR1 SNHLY and CDR2 FYNNEI. V dropped 4 bases and J dropped 5 bases, with 6 bases sitting between them. CDR3 protein: CASSAQDQPQHF. The CDR3 coding sequence is TGTGCCAGCAGTGCTCAAGATCAGCCCCAGCATTTT.

The chain uses TRBV7-2 and TRBJ1-2, with D uncertain. There are 13 residues in the CDR3. V was shortened by 5 bases and J by 5 bases, with 12 bases between the two germline ends. Germline CDR1 reads SGHTA; CDR2 reads FQGNSA. The CDR3 spells CASSPYGEYGYTF. DNA of the CDR3: TGTGCCAGCAGCCCCTATGGAGAATATGGCTACACCTTC.

The genes are TRBV20-1 and TRBJ2-1; TRBD2 matches 7 bases. The CDR3 sequence is 11 residues long. Germline CDR1 DFQATT, CDR2 SNEGSKA (reference sequence). V was clipped by 3 bases and J by 9 bases; unmatched bases: 2. The CDR3 DNA reads as TGCAGTGCTAGGCTAGCGGCTGAGCAGTTCTTC. Protein product: CSARLAAEQFF.

The chain has TRBV5-8 and TRBJ2-3, with D hard to call. The CDR3 has 14 amino acids. The V end was cut by 2 bases, the J end by 0 bases, with 7 bases between. Germline loops: CDR1 SGHTS, CDR2 YDEGEE. The CDR3 DNA reads as TGTGCCAGCAGCTTAGTAGGTAGCACAGATACGCAGTATTTT. Protein product: CASSLVGSTDTQYF.

The chain uses TRBV18 and TRBJ2-5; D could derive from TRBD1 or TRBD2 (6 bases each). Germline V CDR1 and CDR2: KGHSH, LQKENI. Deletions cut 6 bases from V and 3 bases from J, with 26 bases between. This CDR3 comprises 18 residues. The CDR3: CASSVGWGANPGKETQYF. DNA of the CDR3: TGTGCCAGCTCCGTAGGGTGGGGGGCCAACCCCGGGAAAGAGACCCAGTACTTC.

V is TRBV5-4 and J is TRBJ2-6; D is unresolved. Germline V CDR1 and CDR2: SGHNT, YYREEE (reference sequence). V was clipped by 2 bases and J by 1 base, with 1 base between them. The CDR3 consists of 13 residues. CDR3 loop: CASSLSGANVLTF. The CDR3 DNA is TGTGCCAGCAGCTTATCTGGGGCCAACGTCCTGACTTTC.

The chain joins TRBV7-9 to TRBJ2-3, with 8 positions matching TRBD2. V shed 2 bases and J 1 base; nucleotides not matched to a gene: 2. CDR3 length equals 15 residues. CDR1 is SEHNR, CDR2 FQNEAQ, per germline (reference sequence). CDR3 amino acids: CASSLFSGGTDTQYF. The CDR3 region has the DNA TGTGCCAGCAGCTTATTTAGCGGGGGCACAGATACGCAGTATTTT.

The chain joins TRBV19 to TRBJ1-2, with D hard to call. The CDR3 contains 14 residues. The V gene's germline CDR1 is LNHDA and CDR2 SQIVND (reference sequence). V was cut by 4 bases and J by 2 bases, with 11 bases left in between. The CDR3 sequence is CASSTPPENYGYTF. The CDR3, as DNA: TGTGCCAGTAGTACCCCCCCCGAGAACTATGGCTACACCTTC.

The rearrangement links TRBV7-2 to TRBJ2-3, with 9 bases aligning to TRBD2. Unmatched junction bases numbered 4, after V lost 1 base and J lost 2 bases. The germline V gene encodes CDR1 SGHTA and CDR2 FQGNSA. The CDR3 spans 16 residues. The CDR3 is CASSLGQRGATDTQYF. DNA of the CDR3: TGTGCCAGCAGCTTAGGACAGCGGGGGGCCACAGATACGCAGTATTTT.

V gene TRBV18 combines with J gene TRBJ1-5; D gene uncertain. The CDR3 contains 13 residues. Trimming removed 3 bases at V and 4 bases at J, with 7 bases between. Germline V gives CDR1 KGHSH, CDR2 LQKENI. CDR3 bases: TGTGCCAGCTCACCGTCACAAAATCAGCCCCAGCATTTT. As protein: CASSPSQNQPQHF.

V gene TRBV18 combines with J gene TRBJ1-3; possibly TRBD1 for D (6 bases). Trimming took off 1 base at V and 1 base at J, with 14 bases between the two ends. This CDR3 is built from 17 residues. Germline CDR1 reads KGHSH; CDR2 reads LQKENI. Here the CDR3 DNA reads TGTGCCAGCTCACCACTAAGTGAACAGGGATCTGGAAACACCATATATTTT. Protein sequence: CASSPLSEQGSGNTIYF. Complete variable domain (other parts from reference TRBV18 and TRBJ1-3): NAGVMQNPRHLVRRRGQEARLRCSPMKGHSHVYWYRQLPEEGLKFMVYLQKENIIDESGMPKERFSAEFPKEGPSILRIQQVVRGDSAAYFCASSPLSEQGSGNTIYFGEGSWLTVV.

The genes are TRBV30 and TRBJ2-5; D may be TRBD1 or TRBD2 (5 bases each). Deletions cut 4 bases from V and 3 bases from J, with 21 bases between. CDR1 is GTSNPN and CDR2 is SVGIG in the germline V gene (reference sequence). The CDR3 length is 16 residues. The CDR3 loop is CAWNRGASREKETQYF. Here the CDR3 DNA reads TGTGCCTGGAATAGAGGGGCTAGCAGAGAGAAAGAGACCCAGTACTTC.

The rearrangement links TRBV6-1 to TRBJ1-2; D is perhaps TRBD1 (6 bases). Trimming removed 2 bases at V and 5 bases at J, with 12 bases between. The CDR3 is 14 amino acids. CDR1 and CDR2 from the germline V gene are MNHNS and SASEGT. The CDR3 DNA follows: TGTGCCAGCAGTGAATTCGGACAGTTTTATGGCTACACCTTC. It is translated as CASSEFGQFYGYTF.

The chain combines TRBV11-3 with TRBJ2-5, with D unresolved. CDR1 is SGHNT and CDR2 is YENEEA in the germline V gene. The ends were cut back, 0 bases at V and 5 bases at J, with 4 bases in the middle. There are 12 residues in the CDR3. CDR3: CASSLDSETQYF. CDR3 nucleotide sequence: TGTGCCAGCAGCTTAGATTCGGAGACCCAGTACTTC.